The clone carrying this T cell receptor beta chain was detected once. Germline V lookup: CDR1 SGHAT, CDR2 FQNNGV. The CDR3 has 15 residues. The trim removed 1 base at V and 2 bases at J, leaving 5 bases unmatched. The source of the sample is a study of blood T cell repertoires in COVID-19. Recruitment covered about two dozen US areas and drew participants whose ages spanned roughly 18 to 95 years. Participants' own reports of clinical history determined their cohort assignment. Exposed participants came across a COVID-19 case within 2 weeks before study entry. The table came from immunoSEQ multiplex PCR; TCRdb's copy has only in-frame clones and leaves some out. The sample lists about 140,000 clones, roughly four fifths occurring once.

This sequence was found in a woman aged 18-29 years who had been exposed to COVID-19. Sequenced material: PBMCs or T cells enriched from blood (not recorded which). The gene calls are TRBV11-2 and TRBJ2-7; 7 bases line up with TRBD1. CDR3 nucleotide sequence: TGTGCCAGCAGCTTAGGGGGACAGATTACCTACGAGCAGTACTTC. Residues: CASSLGGQITYEQYF.